This TCR beta chain was found in a study of metastatic and nonmetastatic thyroid tumors. Study details: A comparison of repertoires was made across blood and tumor or nodule tissue from malignant and benign thyroid patients.

Germline lookup yields CDR1 GTSNPN and CDR2 SVGIG (reference sequence). The V end lost 5 bases, the J end lost 3 bases, and 10 bases lay between the germline ends. The CDR3 length is 12 residues. Source study methods: The distant-metastasis classifier for papillary thyroid cancer was built from CDR3 differences across clinicopathological groups. TCRdb re-clonotyped the PCR reads through MiXCR. TCRdb assigned the V and J calls; the authors' analysis was not used. The repertoire holds under 30,000 clones, with about 25% as singletons. Findings and caveats of the study: Significantly higher TCR beta diversity was reportedly seen in malignant thyroid tumors than benign nodules, in blood and tumor.

All patients reached thyroid surgery having received no treatment beforehand. At least ten counts were recorded for this clone. Its antigen is unknown. This TCR was recovered from a female donor with papillary thyroid cancer or a benign thyroid nodule (not recorded which). Some clones in this sample may be carry-over from other donors' samples. The sequencing sample was made of blood. The rearrangement uses TRBV30 and TRBJ2-5; weak D call: TRBD2 (6 bases). The CDR3 spells CAWGSGEETQYF. As DNA, the CDR3 is TGTGCCTGGGGATCGGGGGAAGAGACCCAGTACTTC.